The T cell receptor beta chain described here comes from a study of blood T cell repertoires in COVID-19. This CDR3 is 13 amino acids long. CDR1 is LNHDA, CDR2 SQIVND, per germline (reference sequence). V was shortened by 4 bases and J by 7 bases, with 12 bases between the two germline ends. The method was immunoSEQ multiplex PCR; TCRdb's version includes in-frame clones alone and lacks a portion of them. Counted here are 150,000 to 200,000 clones, roughly 84% occurring once; the ten biggest clones make up roughly 15%. The V and J genes are TRBV19 and TRBJ2-3; D unclear. This sequence originates from a woman in her seventies with COVID-19, enrolled during active disease. Material for sequencing was peripheral blood. In nucleotides, the CDR3 is TGTGCCAGTAGTAAGGCAGGTTTTAATACGCAGTATTTT. Residues: CASSKAGFNTQYF.